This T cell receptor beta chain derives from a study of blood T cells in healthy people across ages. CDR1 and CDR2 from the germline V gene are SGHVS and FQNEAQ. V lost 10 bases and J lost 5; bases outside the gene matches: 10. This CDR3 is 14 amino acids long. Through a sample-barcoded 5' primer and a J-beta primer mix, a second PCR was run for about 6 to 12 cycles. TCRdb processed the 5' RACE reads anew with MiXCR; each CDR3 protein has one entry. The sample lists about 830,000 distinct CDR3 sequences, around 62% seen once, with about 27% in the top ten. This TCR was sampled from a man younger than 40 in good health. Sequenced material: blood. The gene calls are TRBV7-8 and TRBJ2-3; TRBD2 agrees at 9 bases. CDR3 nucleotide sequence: TGTGCCACTTCGAGGAGCGGGGGGCGAGATACGCAGTATTTT. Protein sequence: CATSRSGGRDTQYF. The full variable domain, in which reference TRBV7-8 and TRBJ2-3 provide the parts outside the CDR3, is GAGVSQSPRYKVAKRGQDVALRCDPISGHVSLFWYQQALGQGPEFLTYFQNEAQLDKSGLPSDRFFAERPEGSVSTLKIQRTQQEDSAVYLCATSRSGGRDTQYFGPGTRLTVL.